This TCR beta chain originates from a study of T cell responses to AZD1222 COVID-19 vaccine. Study results and limitations: With dominance at 160-218 and 743-854, vaccine-associated CD4 TCRs spanned spike.

The analysis combined second doses at about 4 or about 12 weeks. CDR1 DFQATT and CDR2 SNEGSKA come from the germline V gene (reference sequence). Trimming stripped 3 bases from V and 5 bases from J, with 19 bases between. This CDR3 comprises 15 residues. Data came from immunoSEQ multiplex PCR; TCRdb stores just in-frame clones and leaves some out. Of under 30,000 clones listed, around 87% are singletons. With respect to this clone: Antigen: not known.

This TCR was sampled from an adult who received the AZD1222 COVID-19 vaccine. The rearrangement uses TRBV20-1 and TRBJ1-1; D not resolved. The material sequenced was peripheral blood, taken 28 days after the second AZD1222 dose. The CDR3 DNA is TGCAGTGCTAGTACGTTGGCAGGTGGCGGGACTGAAGCTTTCTTT. Its protein product is CSASTLAGGGTEAFF.